Following are 16 T cell receptor beta chains from one sample sequenced in a study of T cell responses to AZD1222 COVID-19 vaccine. Repertoires were generated with immunoSEQ multiplex PCR, while TCRdb's copy carries only in-frame clones and drops some. The table has roughly 110,000 clones, around 81% seen once. Sequencing was performed on peripheral blood, taken on day 0 of AZD1222 vaccination. The receptors derive from an adult in good health.

This sequence joins TRBV6-2 or TRBV6-3 and TRBJ1-2, with D perhaps matching TRBD1 (6 bases). Germline V CDR1 and CDR2: MNHEY, SVGEGT. The CDR3 covers 15 residues. Trimming removed 2 bases at V and 6 bases at J, with 16 bases between. Here the CDR3 DNA reads TGTGCCAGCAGTTACGTAAAGACAGGCTTTGATGGCTACACCTTC. Translated, it gives CASSYVKTGFDGYTF.

The genes are TRBV4-3 and TRBJ2-1; TRBD2 aligns across 8 bases. The length of the CDR3 is 15 residues. The V segment lost 2 bases and the J segment 9 bases; nucleotides outside the gene matches: 9. The germline gives CDR1 LGHNA, CDR2 YSLEER. CDR3 protein: CASSQWVGGGFEQFF. The CDR3 nucleotides are TGCGCCAGCAGCCAATGGGTCGGGGGGGGATTTGAGCAGTTCTTC.

The chain carries TRBV11-3 and TRBJ1-3; D is unclear. The germline V gene encodes CDR1 SGHNT and CDR2 YENEEA. The ends were cut back, 5 bases at V and 4 bases at J, with 9 bases in the middle. The length of the CDR3 is 13 residues. CDR3 bases: TGTGCCAGCAGCCGTGGGCTGGGAAACACCATATATTTT. This codes for CASSRGLGNTIYF.

This chain links TRBV7-9 with TRBJ2-7; weak D call: TRBD2 (5 bases). This CDR3 is 15 amino acids long. In germline, CDR1 is SEHNR, CDR2 FQNEAQ (reference sequence). V lost 5 bases and J 5 bases, leaving 19 bases between the germline ends. For the CDR3, the DNA is TGTGCCAGCAGCCTCTGGACTTCTTTTGATAACGAGCAGTACTTC. It specifies CASSLWTSFDNEQYF.

In regard to this clone: Other DNA sequences of this sample code for an identical CDR3. V usage is TRBV2 and J usage is TRBJ1-2, with 7 bases aligning to TRBD1. The CDR3 runs to 13 residues. V lost 5 bases, J lost 4 bases, and 4 bases stayed unmatched. Germline V CDR1 and CDR2: SNHLY, FYNNEI. The CDR3 DNA follows: TGTGCCAGCAGTTTACAGGGGAGCTATGGCTACACCTTC. Its protein is CASSLQGSYGYTF.

This rearrangement joins TRBV11-2 to TRBJ2-7, with D possibly called TRBD1 or TRBD2 (7 bases each). V was clipped by 4 bases and J by 3 bases, with 16 bases between them. The CDR3 has 15 residues. Per the germline V gene, CDR1 is SGHAT and CDR2 is FQNNGV. CDR3 in DNA: TGTGCCAGCAGCTCCACCCCAGGGGGGGGCTACGAGCAGTACTTC. Translation gives CASSSTPGGGYEQYF. Using reference TRBV11-2 and TRBJ2-7 for the parts outside the CDR3, the full variable domain is EAGVAQSPRYKIIEKRQSVAFWCNPISGHATLYWYQQILGQGPKLLIQFQNNGVVDDSQLPKDRFSAERLKGVDSTLKIQPAKLEDSAVYLCASSSTPGGGYEQYFGPGTRLTVT.

The rearrangement uses TRBV10-3 and TRBJ2-3, with 12 bases aligning to TRBD2. Germline V gene data show CDR1 as ENHRY and CDR2 as SYGVKD. The CDR3 is 13 residues long. With 10 bases clipped from V and 13 bases from J, the junction kept 12 bases outside the gene matches. CDR3 residues: CATRLAGVGIEYF. The CDR3 bases are TGTGCCACCAGACTAGCGGGAGTGGGGATAGAGTATTTT.

CDR3 sequence (DNA): TGTGCCAGCAGCTCCATCAAAACCAGAGGGGCCCCAGGGAACACTGAAGCTTTCTTT. Its translation: CASSSIKTRGAPGNTEAFF. This chain connects TRBV7-8 to TRBJ1-1, with a possible D match to TRBD1 (5 bases). The V and J ends lost 4 bases and 1 base respectively, with 25 bases between them. CDR1 SGHVS and CDR2 FQNEAQ come from the germline V gene. This CDR3 is built from 19 residues.

CDR3 in amino acids: CASSQNQSPEQFF. CDR3 DNA: TGTGCCAGCAGCCAGAACCAATCACCCGAGCAGTTCTTC. The J gene is TRBJ2-1, the V gene TRBV4-2; D call uncertain. Trimming left V 3 bases short and J 10 bases short, with 13 bases between. Germline lookup yields CDR1 LGHNA and CDR2 YNFKEQ. The CDR3 spans 13 residues.

This clone was counted only a few times. The J gene is TRBJ2-7, the V gene TRBV5-4; D remains unclear. The CDR3 totals 14 residues. V was clipped by 0 bases and J by 2 bases, with 9 bases between them. Germline V gene lookup returns CDR1 SGHNT and CDR2 YYREEE (reference sequence). The CDR3 sequence is CASSLEGAAYEQYF. The CDR3 DNA sequence: TGTGCCAGCAGCTTGGAAGGTGCAGCCTACGAGCAGTACTTC.

The gene calls are TRBV10-3 and TRBJ1-1; no firm D call. The CDR3 length is 12 residues. Germline loops: CDR1 ENHRY, CDR2 SYGVKD. The ends were cut back, 2 bases at V and 8 bases at J, with 9 bases in the middle. The CDR3 reads CAISEIGSEAFF. The CDR3 bases are TGTGCCATCAGTGAGATAGGGTCCGAAGCTTTCTTT.

This clone appeared once. The genes are TRBV6-6 and TRBJ1-6, with TRBD1 identical over 7 bases. There are 18 residues in the CDR3. CDR1 and CDR2 (germline): MNHNY, SVGAGI (reference sequence). With V trimmed by 5 bases and J by 0 bases, 10 bases remained unmatched. The CDR3 coding sequence is TGTGCCAGCAGTCACCCCGGGACAGCGAGCTCCTATAATTCACCCCTCCACTTT. Translated, it gives CASSHPGTASSYNSPLHF.

The genes are TRBV7-2 and TRBJ1-3; D is unclear. CDR3 length equals 15 residues. The germline gives CDR1 SGHTA, CDR2 FQGNSA. The germline V and J ends were trimmed by 2 bases and 6 bases, with 14 bases remaining between them. The CDR3 sequence: CASSLQEVFLNTIYF. The CDR3, as DNA: TGTGCCAGCAGCTTACAGGAAGTTTTCCTAAACACCATATATTTT.

The CDR3 region has the DNA TGCGCCAGCAGCTTAATAGGGAGCACAGATACGCAGTATTTT. Its protein product is CASSLIGSTDTQYF. The chain couples TRBV5-1 to TRBJ2-3, with unresolved D. V dropped 2 bases and J dropped 0 bases, with 7 bases sitting between them. From germline, CDR1 is SGHRS and CDR2 YFSETQ. CDR3 size: 14 residues.

J is TRBJ1-5 and V is TRBV6-5; D is possibly TRBD1 (5 bases). CDR3 length equals 14 residues. The germline V gene encodes CDR1 MNHEY and CDR2 SVGAGI. V was trimmed by 7 bases and J by 2 bases, leaving 12 bases between them. The CDR3 protein is CASKTVKGNQPQHF. In DNA, the CDR3 is TGTGCCAGCAAGACAGTGAAAGGCAATCAGCCCCAGCATTTT.

The V gene is TRBV5-6, the J gene TRBJ1-5; D call uncertain. Trimming took off 1 base at V and 1 base at J, with 12 bases between the two ends. Germline V CDR1 and CDR2: SGHDT, YYEEEE. The CDR3 covers 16 residues. CDR3 region: CASSLREKWSNQPQHF. In DNA form, the CDR3 reads TGTGCCAGCAGCTTGCGGGAAAAATGGAGCAATCAGCCCCAGCATTTT.